Shown below are 12 T cell receptor beta chains from a single sample sequenced in a study of T cell repertoires in cytomegalovirus infection. TCRdb analysed the reads with MiXCR anew, one entry per CDR3 protein. The table records 250,000 to 300,000 distinct CDR3 sequences, roughly 15% of them present only once. The sequenced sample was PBMCs. The receptors shown here come from a human donor in good health (CMV status not recorded). Some clones in this sample may be carry-over from other donors' samples.

There are many counts of this clonotype. The chain employs TRBV11-2 and TRBJ1-1, with a possible D match to TRBD1 (6 bases). V was shortened by 5 bases and J by 7 bases, with 17 bases between the two germline ends. Germline CDR1 is SGHAT and CDR2 is FQNNGV. The CDR3 contains 14 residues. CDR3 amino acids: CASSPRDLGGEAFF. The CDR3 DNA follows: TGTGCCAGCAGCCCACGGGATCTAGGGGGTGAAGCTTTCTTT.

The V and J genes are TRBV27 and TRBJ2-1; D may match TRBD1 or TRBD2 (5 bases each). V lost 5 bases and J lost 7, with 15 bases in between. This CDR3 region has 14 residues. The germline V gene has CDR1 MNHEY and CDR2 SMNVEV (reference sequence). The CDR3 protein is CASSPYNEGNEQFF. For the CDR3, the DNA is TGTGCCAGCAGTCCGTATAACGAGGGGAATGAGCAGTTCTTC.

This chain uses TRBV5-1 with TRBJ2-3, with 12 bases aligning to TRBD2. J was trimmed by 5 bases and V by 5 bases; bases with no gene match: 3. This CDR3 is built from 14 residues. Germline CDR1 SGHRS, CDR2 YFSETQ. CDR3 protein: CASRTSGRKDTQYF. In DNA form, the CDR3 reads TGCGCCAGCAGAACTAGCGGGAGGAAAGATACGCAGTATTTT.

This clonotype was counted only a few times. The chain is built from TRBV20-1 and TRBJ2-5, with 8 bases identical to TRBD2. The CDR3 extends over 14 amino acids. Germline V lookup: CDR1 DFQATT, CDR2 SNEGSKA (reference sequence). V dropped 4 bases and J dropped 4; count of bases not matched to a gene: 8. The CDR3 coding sequence is TGCAGTGCTAAGGGCGGGGGGCTTGCAGAGACCCAGTACTTC. Protein: CSAKGGGLAETQYF.

V gene TRBV15 combines with J gene TRBJ1-4; weak D call: TRBD1 (6 bases). The CDR3 is 14 residues long. The V and J ends lost 3 bases and 7 bases respectively, with 12 bases between them. Germline assignment: CDR1 LNHNV and CDR2 YYDKDF (reference sequence). The CDR3 bases are TGTGCCACCAGCAGCGGCGGGGGCGCTGAAAAACTGTTTTTT. Residues: CATSSGGGAEKLFF.

This clonotype was seen a few times. The rearrangement joins TRBV7-2 to TRBJ2-2; 13 bases are a match to TRBD2. CDR3 length: 16 amino acids. Trimming at V came to 5 bases and at J to 7 bases, leaving 7 bases not matched to a gene. CDR1 SGHTA and CDR2 FQGNSA come from the germline V gene. The CDR3 nucleotides are TGTGCCAGCAGCCCCCCGGGACTAGCGGGAATCGGGGAGCTGTTTTTT. Protein sequence: CASSPPGLAGIGELFF.

The gene calls are TRBV6-2 or TRBV6-3 and TRBJ2-7; TRBD2 might be the D (6 bases). CDR3 length: 14 amino acids. The V end was cut by 2 bases, the J end by 2 bases, with 10 bases between. The germline gives CDR1 MNHEY, CDR2 SVGEGT. The CDR3 coding sequence is TGTGCCAGCAGTTACGCGGGATCGACCTACGAGCAGTACTTC. Its translation: CASSYAGSTYEQYF.

This clonotype was counted between two and nine times. The rearrangement joins TRBV7-8 to TRBJ2-3; 16 nucleotides agree with TRBD2. Per the germline V gene, CDR1 is SGHVS and CDR2 is FQNEAQ. Trimming cost V 1 base and J 5 bases; bases outside gene matches: 9. The CDR3 spans 19 residues. CDR3 nucleotide sequence: TGTGCCAGCAGCTTAGGGCTGGGACTAGCGGGGGGGCAGGGAGATACGCAGTATTTT. It is translated as CASSLGLGLAGGQGDTQYF.

The chain couples TRBV29-1 to TRBJ2-7; 8 bases map to TRBD1. CDR1 is SQVTM and CDR2 is ANQGSEA in the germline V gene. V shed 1 base and J 3 bases; nucleotides not matched to a gene: 5. There are 14 residues in the CDR3. CDR3 nucleotide sequence: TGCAGCGTTGAAGCTGGGGACAGGCTCTACGAGCAGTACTTC. Translated, it gives CSVEAGDRLYEQYF.

This clonotype was seen many times. The chain employs TRBV7-2 and TRBJ2-7; 14 nucleotides line up with TRBD2. The CDR3 contains 17 residues. Trimming removed 3 bases from V and 9 bases from J; junction bases left unmatched: 13. Germline loops: CDR1 SGHTA, CDR2 FQGNSA. CDR3 sequence: CASSLFPGTSGSTRQYF. CDR3 nucleotides: TGTGCCAGCAGCTTGTTTCCTGGGACTAGCGGGAGTACGAGGCAGTACTTC.

At least ten counts were recorded for this clonotype. V and J are TRBV7-8 and TRBJ2-7; weak D call: TRBD2 (6 bases). The CDR3 spans 16 residues. Trimming took off 0 bases at V and 3 bases at J, with 15 bases between the two ends. Germline CDR1 is SGHVS and CDR2 is FQNEAQ. CDR3 loop: CASSLALRDSGYEQYF. In DNA form, the CDR3 reads TGTGCCAGCAGCTTAGCCCTCCGGGACTCAGGCTACGAGCAGTACTTC.

Remarks on this clonotype: Because the CDR3 is missing its conserved closing phenylalanine or tryptophan, this is likely a read error. CDR3 protein: CASSYVTSGSETQYL. The CDR3 DNA follows: TGTGCCAGCAGTTATGTAACTAGCGGGAGCGAGACCCAGTACCTC. The chain uses TRBV6-2 or TRBV6-3 and TRBJ2-5, with TRBD2 matching 11 bases. Per the germline V gene, CDR1 is MNHEY and CDR2 is SVGEGT. After removal of 3 bases from V and 5 bases from J, the junction contained 5 bases not matched to a gene. The CDR3 runs to 15 residues.